One TCR beta chain is described in this entry. Antigen specificity is unknown. Germline lookup yields CDR1 SGHVS and CDR2 FNYEAQ. V lost 1 base and J 2 bases, leaving 13 bases between the germline ends. This CDR3 contains 16 residues. The sample originates from a study of blood T cells in healthy people across ages. Whole-study results and caveats: Researchers judged that diversity estimates from one million T cells fell short of true values.

The use of a sample-barcoded 5' primer and a J-beta primer mix characterized a second PCR of 7 to 11 cycles. Each cDNA molecule, via a template-switch adaptor with 12 random nucleotides, was tagged. Sequencing yielded, for each sample, at least 3 million paired-end reads carrying CDR3. MiXCR was run by TCRdb on the 5' RACE reads, yielding one entry per CDR3 protein. This sample yields roughly 1.4 million distinct CDR3 sequences, of which approximately 59% are seen a single time; approximately 7% belongs to the top ten. The source of this sequence is a man aged 18 to 35 in good health. Specimen: blood. The chain combines TRBV7-6 with TRBJ2-3; no reliable D call. The CDR3 protein is CASSLVLLTATDTQYF. For the CDR3, the DNA is TGTGCCAGCAGCTTAGTTTTGCTGACCGCCACAGATACGCAGTATTTT.